A selection of T cell receptor beta chains follows, all from one sample in a study of blood T cells in healthy people across ages. TCRdb used MiXCR to reprocess the 5' RACE reads, holding one entry per CDR3 protein. Among 550,000 to 750,000 distinct CDR3 sequences, more than 20% were seen once, and the ten largest hold roughly 3.6%. The sequenced material came from blood. Receptors originate from a man aged 70-80 years in good health. The CDR3 runs from the conserved cysteine through the conserved F or W. The D gene is left open where the match is weak. Size is omitted from some rows. Given values are once, few, many or a class for expanded clones.

.,TRBV12-3/TRBV12-4,.,TRBJ2-3,TGTGCCAGCAGTGTCAAGGATACGCAGTATTTT,CASSVKDTQYF
TRBD2,TRBV28,.,TRBJ2-3,TGTGCCAGCAGCTGGACTAGACTCGGCACAGATACGCAGTATTTT,CASSWTRLGTDTQYF
TRBD1,TRBV4-3,few,TRBJ2-4,TGCGCCAGCAGCCAGAATGGACAGGGGATAAACATTCAGTACTTC,CASSQNGQGINIQYF
.,TRBV6-2/TRBV6-3,.,TRBJ2-7,TGTGCCAGCAGTTACTCGTCAGGATCCCACGAGCAGTACTTC,CASSYSSGSHEQYF
TRBD1,TRBV28,.,TRBJ2-7,TGTGCCACCGGGACAGAGGTCTACGAGCAGTACTTC,CATGTEVYEQYF
TRBD1,TRBV29-1,few,TRBJ2-7,TGCAGCGTTGACTCCGGACAGGGCCTTGAGTACTTC,CSVDSGQGLEYF
.,TRBV28,.,TRBJ1-6,TGTGCCAGCAGTGCCAATTGGGTCAATAATTCACCCCTCCACTTT,CASSANWVNNSPLHF
TRBD2,TRBV9,.,TRBJ2-5,TGTGCCAGCAGCGTAGCGCGGGAGATGGCAGAGACCCAGTACTTC,CASSVAREMAETQYF
.,TRBV7-2,.,TRBJ2-5,TGTGCCGAAGGGCAAGAGACCCAGTACTTC,CAEGQETQYF
TRBD1,TRBV4-3,few,TRBJ1-4,TGCGCCAGCAGCCAGGACAGGGTAGGCGAAAAACTGTTTTTT,CASSQDRVGEKLFF
TRBD2,TRBV7-2,.,TRBJ2-1,TGTGCCAGCAGAATAGCGGGGGGGTTTTTCAATGAGCAGTTCTTC,CASRIAGGFFNEQFF
TRBD2,TRBV20-1,.,TRBJ2-1,TGCAGTGCTAAGCATAGCGGGAGGGCCCTGTACAATGAGCAGTTCTTC,CSAKHSGRALYNEQFF
TRBD2,TRBV7-9,.,TRBJ2-4,TGTGCCAGCACTATGCGGGAGGGTAACCTAGCCAAAAACATTCAGTACTTC,CASTMREGNLAKNIQYF
TRBD2,TRBV20-1,few,TRBJ2-1,TGCAGTGCTAGAGATCGACTAGCGGGAGTCTCTGAGCAGTTCTTC,CSARDRLAGVSEQFF
.,TRBV12-5,few,TRBJ1-3,TGTGCTAGTGGTTTGGAGGGGCCGAGAAACACCATATATTTT,CASGLEGPRNTIYF
TRBD2,TRBV6-1,many,TRBJ2-7,TGTGCCAGCAGTAGGGGGACTGAACGGACTAGCGGTTCAACCTACGAGCAGTACTTC,CASSRGTERTSGSTYEQYF
.,TRBV11-2,many,TRBJ1-4,TGTGCCAGCACCCTCCGGGTAGTGGGTGAAAAACTGTTTTTT,CASTLRVVGEKLFF
.,TRBV20-1,.,TRBJ2-5,TGCAGTGCTAGAGATTTTAGCGGACTTTTCCAAGAGACCCGGTACTTC,CSARDFSGLFQETRYF
.,TRBV7-2,few,TRBJ2-7,TGTGCCAGCAGCTTAAACGGTATAGTCTACGAGCAGTACTTC,CASSLNGIVYEQYF
.,TRBV10-3,.,TRBJ2-1,TGTGCCATCAGTGAGCAGAATGAGCAGTTCTTC,CAISEQNEQFF
TRBD1,TRBV6-6,.,TRBJ2-7,TGTGCCAGCTTGGGACAGGGGGCCGAAGAGCAGTACTTC,CASLGQGAEEQYF
TRBD2,TRBV10-3,.,TRBJ2-3,TGTGCCATCAGTGAAGCGGGAACAGATACGCAGTATTTT,CAISEAGTDTQYF
.,TRBV7-2,.,TRBJ2-5,TGTGCCAGCAGCTTAGCGCGGCTCTCGAAAGAGACCCAGTACTTC,CASSLARLSKETQYF
TRBD1,TRBV12-3/TRBV12-4,few,TRBJ2-7,TGTGCCAGCAGTTCCCGGACAGGGTGGACCTACGAGCAGTACTTC,CASSSRTGWTYEQYF
TRBD2,TRBV24-1,few,TRBJ2-1,TGTGCCACCAGTGATACGGGAGGACTAGCGGGATTTGAGCAGTTCTTC,CATSDTGGLAGFEQFF
.,TRBV15,.,TRBJ2-1,TGTGCCACCAGCAGAGCGCGCAATGAGCAGTTCTTC,CATSRARNEQFF
.,TRBV4-1,few,TRBJ2-4,TGCGCCAGCAGCCAAGCGGTTCGGGGCATTCAGTACTTC,CASSQAVRGIQYF
.,TRBV15,.,TRBJ2-2,TGTGCCACCAGCAGCGGGCTAGGGGCGAACACCGGGGAGCTGTTTTTT,CATSSGLGANTGELFF
.,TRBV3-1,few,TRBJ1-1,TGTGCCAGCAGCCAGACAGTGAACACTGAAGCTTTCTTT,CASSQTVNTEAFF
TRBD1,TRBV6-6,few,TRBJ1-5,TGTGCCAGCAGTTCCGGGGACAGGGGTCTTAATCAGCCCCAGCATTTT,CASSSGDRGLNQPQHF
.,TRBV2,.,TRBJ1-1,TGTGCCAGCAGTGAAGCTCGAGGGGGGACACAAGCTTTCTTT,CASSEARGGTQAFF
TRBD1,TRBV13,few,TRBJ2-5,TGTGCCAGCAGCATCACCACCACACAGGGGGCGCATCCCAAAGAGACCCAGTACTTC,CASSITTTQGAHPKETQYF
TRBD2,TRBV2,.,TRBJ2-1,TGTGCCAGCAGTAGGGGACTAGCGGACTACAATGAGCAGTTCTTC,CASSRGLADYNEQFF
.,TRBV10-3,.,TRBJ1-2,TGTGCCATCAGTGAGGGGAACTATGGCTACACCTTC,CAISEGNYGYTF
.,TRBV28,.,TRBJ2-5,TGTGCCAGCATAGCCGCCGGGGCAGACCAAGAGACCCAGTACTTC,CASIAAGADQETQYF
TRBD1,TRBV6-5,few,TRBJ1-2,TGTGCCAGCGGGACAGGGAACGGCTACACCTTC,CASGTGNGYTF
.,TRBV5-1,many,TRBJ2-1,TGCGCCAGCAGCTTGGTTCAGGGGACCCTTAATGAGCAGTTCTTC,CASSLVQGTLNEQFF
.,TRBV6-2/TRBV6-3,few,TRBJ2-3,TGTGCCAGCAGTACCTCCGTCTTAGTTGATACGCAGTATTTT,CASSTSVLVDTQYF
.,TRBV4-1,few,TRBJ2-3,TGCGCCAGCAGCCAAGCGCCTAGTTGGGCAGATACGCAGTATTTT,CASSQAPSWADTQYF
TRBD1,TRBV5-1,few,TRBJ2-7,TGCGCCAGCAGCTTGCCCACAGGGGCCTACGAGCAGTACTTC,CASSLPTGAYEQYF
.,TRBV4-1,.,TRBJ2-3,TGCGCCAGCAGCCACGGGACACCTGGCACAGATACGCAGTATTTT,CASSHGTPGTDTQYF
.,TRBV5-5,few,TRBJ1-1,TGTGCCAGCAGCTCCTCTCCGGGGGAAAGTGAAGCTTTCTTT,CASSSSPGESEAFF
.,TRBV3-1,.,TRBJ1-6,TGTGCCAGCAGCCAAGGGGCGGGCAGGGCATCACCCCTCCACTTT,CASSQGAGRASPLHF
TRBD2,TRBV3-1,.,TRBJ2-1,TGTGCCAGCAGCCTAGGACTAGCGAGGAATGAGCAGTTCTTC,CASSLGLARNEQFF
.,TRBV9,.,TRBJ1-1,TGTGCCAGCAGCGTAGATCCGGGTTCCACTGAAGCTTTCTTT,CASSVDPGSTEAFF
.,TRBV27,.,TRBJ2-1,TGTGCCAGCAGTTTTTCCTTTGGCAATGAGCAGTTCTTC,CASSFSFGNEQFF
TRBD1,TRBV6-2/TRBV6-3,few,TRBJ1-2,TGTGCCAGCTCCCCGCAACCGGGACAGGGAGCCTATGGCTACACCTTC,CASSPQPGQGAYGYTF
TRBD1,TRBV20-1,few,TRBJ2-7,TGCAGTGCCTTCGGACAGGGGTCCTACGAGCAGTACTTC,CSAFGQGSYEQYF
.,TRBV28,.,TRBJ2-5,TGTGCCAGTGGAAGGCCAGAAGAGACCCAGTACTTC,CASGRPEETQYF
TRBD2,TRBV11-3,many,TRBJ2-5,TGTGCCAGCAGCTCCGGGACTAGCGGGAGTAGTGGGGAGACCCAGTACTTC,CASSSGTSGSSGETQYF
TRBD2,TRBV4-2,.,TRBJ2-2,TGTGCCAGCAGCCAAGCTAGCGGGAGGGTTGACACCGGGGAGCTGTTTTTT,CASSQASGRVDTGELFF
.,TRBV5-1,.,TRBJ1-1,TGCGCCAGCAGCTTACGGGACCCAGGGTCGAACACTGAAGCTTTCTTT,CASSLRDPGSNTEAFF
TRBD1,TRBV7-9,many,TRBJ2-7,TGTGCCAGCAGCTTCGGCCGCGGACTTTCAGGGGGCGAGCAGTACTTC,CASSFGRGLSGGEQYF
.,TRBV9,few,TRBJ1-4,TGTGCCAGCAGCGCGGGACCCGAGGAAAAACTGTTTTTT,CASSAGPEEKLFF
TRBD1,TRBV7-9,once,TRBJ2-7,TGTGCCAGCAGCTCTGGGGGACAGACCTACGAGCAGTACTTC,CASSSGGQTYEQYF
TRBD2,TRBV7-9,.,TRBJ2-2,TGTGCCATCACGGGACTAGCGGAAGGAGTGGCCGGGGAGCTGTTTTTT,CAITGLAEGVAGELFF
TRBD2,TRBV20-1,once,TRBJ2-5,TGCAGTGCTAGGTCGCCCAGTGGGAGCGGGAGAGAGACCCAGTACTTC,CSARSPSGSGRETQYF
.,TRBV12-3/TRBV12-4,.,TRBJ2-3,TGCGCCAGCAGTTTAGGGGTAGATACGCAGTATTTT,CASSLGVDTQYF